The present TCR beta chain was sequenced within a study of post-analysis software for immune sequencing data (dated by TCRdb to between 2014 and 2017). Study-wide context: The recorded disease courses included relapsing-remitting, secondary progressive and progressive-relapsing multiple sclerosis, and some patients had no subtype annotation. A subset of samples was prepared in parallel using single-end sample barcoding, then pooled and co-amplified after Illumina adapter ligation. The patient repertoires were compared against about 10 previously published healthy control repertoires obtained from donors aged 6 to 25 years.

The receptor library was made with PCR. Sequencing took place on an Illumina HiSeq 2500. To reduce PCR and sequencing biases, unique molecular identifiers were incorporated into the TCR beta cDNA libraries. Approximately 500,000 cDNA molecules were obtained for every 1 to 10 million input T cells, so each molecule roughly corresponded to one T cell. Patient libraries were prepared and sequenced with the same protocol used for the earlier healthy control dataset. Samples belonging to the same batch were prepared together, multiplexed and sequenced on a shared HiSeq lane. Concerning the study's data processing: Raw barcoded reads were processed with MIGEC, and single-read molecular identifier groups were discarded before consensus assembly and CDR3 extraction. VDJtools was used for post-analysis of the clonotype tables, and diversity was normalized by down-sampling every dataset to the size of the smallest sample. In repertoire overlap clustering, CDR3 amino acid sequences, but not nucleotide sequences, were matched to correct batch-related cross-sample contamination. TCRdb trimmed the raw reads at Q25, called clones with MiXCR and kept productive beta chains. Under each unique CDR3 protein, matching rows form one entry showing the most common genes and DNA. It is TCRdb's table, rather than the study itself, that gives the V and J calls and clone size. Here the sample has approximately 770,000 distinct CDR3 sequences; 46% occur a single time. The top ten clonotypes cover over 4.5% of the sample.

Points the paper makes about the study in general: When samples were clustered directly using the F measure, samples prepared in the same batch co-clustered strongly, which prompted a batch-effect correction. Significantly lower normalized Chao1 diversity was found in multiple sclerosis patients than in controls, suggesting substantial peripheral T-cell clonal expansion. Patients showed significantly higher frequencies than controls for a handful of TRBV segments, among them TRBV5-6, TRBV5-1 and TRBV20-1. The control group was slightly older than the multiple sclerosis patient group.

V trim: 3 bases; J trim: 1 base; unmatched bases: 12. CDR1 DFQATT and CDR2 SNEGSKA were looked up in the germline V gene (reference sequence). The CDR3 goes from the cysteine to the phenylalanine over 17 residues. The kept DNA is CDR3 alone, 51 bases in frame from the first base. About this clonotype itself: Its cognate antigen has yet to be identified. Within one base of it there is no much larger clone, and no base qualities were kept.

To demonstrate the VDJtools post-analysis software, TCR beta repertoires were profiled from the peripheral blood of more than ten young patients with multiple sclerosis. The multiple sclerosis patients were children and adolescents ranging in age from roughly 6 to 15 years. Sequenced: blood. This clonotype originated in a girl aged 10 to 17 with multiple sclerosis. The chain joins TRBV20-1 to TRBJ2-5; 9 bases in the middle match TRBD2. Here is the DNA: TGCAGTGCTAGCCCCTTAGCGGGAGCTTGGGGCCAAGAGACCCAGTACTTC. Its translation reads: CSASPLAGAWGQETQYF.